Described below is a single T cell receptor beta chain sequence and its context. Its target is not known. The sample originates from a study of T cell responses to AZD1222 COVID-19 vaccine. Study background: Combined were second doses at about 4 or about 12 weeks.

General study findings and limits: It should be noted that donors were predominantly white British and more often female, and clonal diversity was possibly underestimated. There were vaccine-associated CD4 TCRs across spike, dominant at 160-218 and 743-854.

This CDR3 contains 13 residues. Germline lookup yields CDR1 LGHDT and CDR2 YNNKEL (reference sequence). The junction had 6 bases not matched to a gene; V was cut back by 4 bases and J by 8 bases. The assay was immunoSEQ multiplex PCR, and TCRdb's table has in-frame clones only and misses some. Here the sample spans about 120,000 clones, about nine tenths being singletons. The source was peripheral blood, collected on day 0 of AZD1222 vaccination. The rearrangement links TRBV3-1 (or the pseudogene TRBV3-2) to TRBJ1-2; TRBD1 matches at 8 bases. The sequence derives from an adult in good health. CDR3 coding DNA: TGTGCCAGCAGCCCCGGACAGGGACAAGGCTACACCTTC. Protein: CASSPGQGQGYTF.